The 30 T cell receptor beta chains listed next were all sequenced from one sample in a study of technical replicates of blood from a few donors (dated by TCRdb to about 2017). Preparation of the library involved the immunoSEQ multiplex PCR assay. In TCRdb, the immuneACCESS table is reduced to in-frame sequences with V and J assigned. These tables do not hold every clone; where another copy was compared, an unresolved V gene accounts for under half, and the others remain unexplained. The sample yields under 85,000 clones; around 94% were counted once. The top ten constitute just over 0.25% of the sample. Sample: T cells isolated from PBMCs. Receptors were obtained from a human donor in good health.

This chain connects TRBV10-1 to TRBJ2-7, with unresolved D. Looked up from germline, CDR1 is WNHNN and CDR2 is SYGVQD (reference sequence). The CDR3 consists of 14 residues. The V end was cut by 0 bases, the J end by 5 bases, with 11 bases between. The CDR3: CASSESGRWDEQYF. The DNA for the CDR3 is TGCGCCAGCAGTGAGTCTGGCAGGTGGGACGAGCAGTACTTC.

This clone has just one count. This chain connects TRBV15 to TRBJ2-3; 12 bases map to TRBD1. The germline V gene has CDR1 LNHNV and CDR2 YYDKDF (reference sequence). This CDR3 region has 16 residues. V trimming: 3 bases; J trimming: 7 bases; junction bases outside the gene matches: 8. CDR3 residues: CATSSTRDRGRNTQYF. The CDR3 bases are TGTGCCACCAGCAGTACCCGGGACAGGGGGCGAAATACGCAGTATTTT.

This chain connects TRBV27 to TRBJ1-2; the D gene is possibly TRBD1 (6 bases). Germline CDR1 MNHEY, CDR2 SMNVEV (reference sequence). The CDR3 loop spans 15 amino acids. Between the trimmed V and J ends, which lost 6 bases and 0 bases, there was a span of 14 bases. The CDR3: CASSPYRASNYGYTF. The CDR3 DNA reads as TGTGCCAGCAGCCCTTACAGGGCTTCTAACTATGGCTACACCTTC.

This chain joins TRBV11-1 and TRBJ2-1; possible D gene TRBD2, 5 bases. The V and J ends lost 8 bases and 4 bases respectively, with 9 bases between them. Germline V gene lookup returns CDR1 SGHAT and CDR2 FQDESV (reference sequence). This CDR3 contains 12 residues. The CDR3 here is CASAGQYNEQFF. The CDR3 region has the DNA TGTGCCAGCGCGGGCCAGTACAATGAGCAGTTCTTC.

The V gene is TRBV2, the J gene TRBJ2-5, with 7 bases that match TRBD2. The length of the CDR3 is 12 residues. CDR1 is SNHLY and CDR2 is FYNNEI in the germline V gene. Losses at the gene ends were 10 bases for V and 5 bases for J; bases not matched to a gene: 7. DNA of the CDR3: TGTGCCATTAACCTAGCGGTCGAGACCCAGTACTTC. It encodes CAINLAVETQYF. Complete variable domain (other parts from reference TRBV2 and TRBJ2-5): EPEVTQTPSHQVTQMGQEVILRCVPISNHLYFYWYRQILGQKVEFLVSFYNNEISEKSEIFDDQFSVERPDGSNFTLKIRSTKLEDSAMYFCAINLAVETQYFGPGTRLLVL.

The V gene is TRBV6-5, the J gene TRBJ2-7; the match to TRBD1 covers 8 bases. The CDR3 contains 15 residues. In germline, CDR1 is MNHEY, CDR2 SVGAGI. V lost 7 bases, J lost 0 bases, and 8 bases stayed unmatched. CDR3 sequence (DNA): TGTGCCAGCACTACTCCGGGACAGGCCTCCTACGAGCAGTACTTC. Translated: CASTTPGQASYEQYF.

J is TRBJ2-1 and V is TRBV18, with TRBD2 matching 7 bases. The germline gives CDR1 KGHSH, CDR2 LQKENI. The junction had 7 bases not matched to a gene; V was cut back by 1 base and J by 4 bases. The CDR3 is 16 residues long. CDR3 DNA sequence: TGTGCCAGCTCACCACGGAACCGGGACTATTACAATGAGCAGTTCTTC. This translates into CASSPRNRDYYNEQFF.

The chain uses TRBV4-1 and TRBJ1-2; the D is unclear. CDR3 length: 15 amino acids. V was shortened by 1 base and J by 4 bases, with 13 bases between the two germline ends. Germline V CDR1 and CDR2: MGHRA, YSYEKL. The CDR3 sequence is CASSQGRNSFYGYTF. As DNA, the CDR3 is TGCGCCAGCAGCCAAGGAAGGAACAGCTTCTATGGCTACACCTTC.

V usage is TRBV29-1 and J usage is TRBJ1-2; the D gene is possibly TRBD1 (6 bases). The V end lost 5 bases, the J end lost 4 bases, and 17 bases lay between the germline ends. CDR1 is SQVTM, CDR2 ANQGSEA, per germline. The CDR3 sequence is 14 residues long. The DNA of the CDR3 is TGCAGCGTTCCGCCGGGACACGGAATCTATGGCTACACCTTC. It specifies CSVPPGHGIYGYTF. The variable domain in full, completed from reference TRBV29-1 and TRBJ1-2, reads SAVISQKPSRDICQRGTSLTIQCQVDSQVTMMFWYRQQPGQSLTLIATANQGSEATYESGFVIDKFPISRPNLTFSTLTVSNMSPEDSSIYLCSVPPGHGIYGYTFGSGTRLTVV.

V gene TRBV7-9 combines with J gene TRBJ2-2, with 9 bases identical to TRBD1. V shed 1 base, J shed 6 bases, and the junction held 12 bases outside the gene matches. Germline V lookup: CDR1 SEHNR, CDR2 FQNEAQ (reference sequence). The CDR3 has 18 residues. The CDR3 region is CASSLGEGQGVLAGELFF. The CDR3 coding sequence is TGTGCCAGCAGCTTAGGAGAGGGACAGGGTGTCTTGGCCGGGGAGCTGTTTTTT.

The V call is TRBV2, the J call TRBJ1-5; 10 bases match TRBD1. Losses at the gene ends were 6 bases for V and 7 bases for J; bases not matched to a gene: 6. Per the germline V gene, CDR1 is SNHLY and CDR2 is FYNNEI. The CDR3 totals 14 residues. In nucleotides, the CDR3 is TGTGCCAGCAGCGGACAGGGGGAAGGCCAGCCCCAGCATTTT. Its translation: CASSGQGEGQPQHF.

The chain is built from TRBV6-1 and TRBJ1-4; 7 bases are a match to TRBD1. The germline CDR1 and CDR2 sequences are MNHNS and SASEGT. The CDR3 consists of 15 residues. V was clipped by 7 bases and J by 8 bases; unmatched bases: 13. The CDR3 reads CASTILDRAREKLFF. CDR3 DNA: TGTGCCAGCACTATTCTTGACAGGGCCCGGGAAAAACTGTTTTTT.

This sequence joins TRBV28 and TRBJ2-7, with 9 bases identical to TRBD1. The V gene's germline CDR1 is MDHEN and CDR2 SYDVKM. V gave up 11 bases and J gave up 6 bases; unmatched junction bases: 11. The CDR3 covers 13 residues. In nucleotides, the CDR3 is TGTGCCGCCAAGGTACAGGGGGCGGTCGAGCAGTACTTC. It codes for CAAKVQGAVEQYF. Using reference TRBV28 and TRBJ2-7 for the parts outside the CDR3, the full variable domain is DVKVTQSSRYLVKRTGEKVFLECVQDMDHENMFWYRQDPGLGLRLIYFSYDVKMKEKGDIPEGYSVSREKKERFSLILESASTNQTSMYLCAAKVQGAVEQYFGPGTRLTVT.

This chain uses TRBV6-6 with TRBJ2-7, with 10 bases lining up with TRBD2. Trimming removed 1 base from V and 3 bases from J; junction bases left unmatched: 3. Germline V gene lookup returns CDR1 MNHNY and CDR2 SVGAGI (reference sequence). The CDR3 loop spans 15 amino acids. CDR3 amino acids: CASSYFLAGVYEQYF. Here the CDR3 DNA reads TGTGCCAGCAGTTACTTTCTAGCGGGAGTCTACGAGCAGTACTTC.

CDR3: CASKDSRTFYNEQFF. The CDR3 coding sequence is TGTGCCAGTAAGGACAGCCGAACGTTCTACAATGAGCAGTTCTTC. The rearrangement joins TRBV28 to TRBJ2-1, with D perhaps TRBD1 (6 bases). V was shortened by 9 bases and J by 3 bases, with 18 bases between the two germline ends. Germline V gene data show CDR1 as MDHEN and CDR2 as SYDVKM. The CDR3 spans 15 residues.

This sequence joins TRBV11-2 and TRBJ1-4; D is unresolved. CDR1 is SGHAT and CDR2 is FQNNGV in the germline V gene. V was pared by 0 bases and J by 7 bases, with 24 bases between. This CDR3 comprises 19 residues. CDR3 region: CASSLDALGYRRQGEKLFF. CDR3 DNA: TGTGCCAGCAGCTTAGACGCGCTCGGCTACAGACGACAAGGTGAAAAACTGTTTTTT.

CDR3 in DNA: TGTGCCAGCAGTGACCAGGGTCCGAAGAACACCGGGGAGCTGTTTTTT. Protein: CASSDQGPKNTGELFF. V and J are TRBV2 and TRBJ2-2; tentative D call: TRBD1 (5 bases). CDR1 SNHLY and CDR2 FYNNEI come from the germline V gene. The CDR3 spans 16 residues. Trimming cost V 3 bases and J 1 base, with 12 bases left between them.

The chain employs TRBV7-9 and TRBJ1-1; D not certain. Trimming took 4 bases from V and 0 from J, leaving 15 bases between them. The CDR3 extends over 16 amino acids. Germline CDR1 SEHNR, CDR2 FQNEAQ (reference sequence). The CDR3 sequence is CASSSAGSLMNTEAFF. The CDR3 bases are TGTGCCAGCAGCTCAGCCGGGTCCCTCATGAACACTGAAGCTTTCTTT.

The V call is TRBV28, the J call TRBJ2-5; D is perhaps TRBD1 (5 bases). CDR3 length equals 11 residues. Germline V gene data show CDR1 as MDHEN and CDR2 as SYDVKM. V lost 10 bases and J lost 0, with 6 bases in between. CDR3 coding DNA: TGTGCCACAGGGTACCAAGAGACCCAGTACTTC. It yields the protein CATGYQETQYF.

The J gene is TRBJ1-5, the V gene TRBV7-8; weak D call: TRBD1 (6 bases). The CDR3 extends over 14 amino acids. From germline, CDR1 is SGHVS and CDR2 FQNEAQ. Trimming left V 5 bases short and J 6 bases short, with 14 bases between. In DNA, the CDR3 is TGTGCCAGCAGCGTGCTGGGGGCCCCTCAGCCCCAGCATTTT. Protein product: CASSVLGAPQPQHF.

The CDR3: CAIMNRGYTEAFF. In nucleotides, the CDR3 is TGTGCCATCATGAACAGGGGGTACACTGAAGCTTTCTTT. The chain recombines TRBV10-3 with TRBJ1-1; TRBD1 matches 8 bases. This CDR3 is built from 13 residues. J gave up 3 bases and V 7 bases, and 4 bases lay outside the gene matches. The germline gives CDR1 ENHRY, CDR2 SYGVKD.

Here the CDR3 reads CASSRDRLNTEAFF. The CDR3 DNA reads as TGTGCCAGCAGCCGGGACAGGCTGAACACTGAAGCTTTCTTT. V and J are TRBV11-3 and TRBJ1-1, with 8 bases lining up with TRBD1. CDR1 SGHNT and CDR2 YENEEA come from the germline V gene. J gave up 0 bases and V 5 bases, and 2 bases lay outside the gene matches. This CDR3 has 14 amino acids.

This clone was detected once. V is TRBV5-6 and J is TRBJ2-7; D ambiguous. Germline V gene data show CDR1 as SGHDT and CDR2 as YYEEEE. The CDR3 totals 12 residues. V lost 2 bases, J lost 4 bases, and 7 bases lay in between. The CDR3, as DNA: TGTGCCAGCAGCTTTTCGGAGTACGAGCAGTACTTC. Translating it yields CASSFSEYEQYF.

In DNA form, the CDR3 reads TGTGCCAGCAGTGGGGGCAGGTTTGGTTCACCCCTCCACTTT. Translation gives CASSGGRFGSPLHF. The rearrangement joins TRBV11-2 to TRBJ1-6, with a possible D match to TRBD1 (6 bases). With 6 bases removed from V and 9 bases from J, the gap between germline ends came to 15 bases. This CDR3 comprises 14 residues. Germline CDR1 SGHAT, CDR2 FQNNGV.

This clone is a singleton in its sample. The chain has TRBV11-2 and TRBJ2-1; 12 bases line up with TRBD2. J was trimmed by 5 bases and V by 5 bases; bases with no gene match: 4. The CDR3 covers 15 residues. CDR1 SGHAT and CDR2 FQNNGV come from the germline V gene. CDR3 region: CASSPRLAGDNEQFF. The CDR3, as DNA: TGTGCCAGCAGCCCCCGACTAGCGGGGGACAATGAGCAGTTCTTC.

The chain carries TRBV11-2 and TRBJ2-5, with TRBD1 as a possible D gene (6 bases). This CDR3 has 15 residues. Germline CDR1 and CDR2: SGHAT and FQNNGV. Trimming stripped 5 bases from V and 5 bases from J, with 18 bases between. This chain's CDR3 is CASSIRGDTWETQYF. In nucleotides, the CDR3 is TGTGCCAGCAGCATCAGAGGGGACACGTGGGAGACCCAGTACTTC.

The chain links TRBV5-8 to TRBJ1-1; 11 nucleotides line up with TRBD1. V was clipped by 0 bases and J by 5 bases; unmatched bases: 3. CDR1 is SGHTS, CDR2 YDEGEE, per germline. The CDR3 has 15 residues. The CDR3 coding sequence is TGTGCCAGCAGCTTGGCCGGGACAGGGGGAACTGAAGCTTTCTTT. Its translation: CASSLAGTGGTEAFF. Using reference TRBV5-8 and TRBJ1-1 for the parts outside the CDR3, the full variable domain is EAGVTQSPTHLIKTRGQQATLRCSPISGHTSVYWYQQALGLGLQFLLWYDEGEERNRGNFPPRFSGRQFPNYSSELNVNALELEDSALYLCASSLAGTGGTEAFFGQGTRLTVV.

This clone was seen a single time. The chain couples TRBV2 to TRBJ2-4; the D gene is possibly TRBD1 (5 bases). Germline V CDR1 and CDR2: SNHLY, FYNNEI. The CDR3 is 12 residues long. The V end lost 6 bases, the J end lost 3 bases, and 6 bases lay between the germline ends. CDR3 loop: CASRGVKNIQYF. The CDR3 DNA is TGTGCCAGCAGAGGGGTCAAAAACATTCAGTACTTC. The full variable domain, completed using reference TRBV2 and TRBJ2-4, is EPEVTQTPSHQVTQMGQEVILRCVPISNHLYFYWYRQILGQKVEFLVSFYNNEISEKSEIFDDQFSVERPDGSNFTLKIRSTKLEDSAMYFCASRGVKNIQYFGAGTRLSVL.

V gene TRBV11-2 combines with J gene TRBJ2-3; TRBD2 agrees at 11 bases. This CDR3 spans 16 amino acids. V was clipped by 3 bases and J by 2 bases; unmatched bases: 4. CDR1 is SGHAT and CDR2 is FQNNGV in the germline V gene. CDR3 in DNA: TGTGCCAGCAGCTTTAAACTAGCGGGAGACACAGATACGCAGTATTTT. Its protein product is CASSFKLAGDTDTQYF.

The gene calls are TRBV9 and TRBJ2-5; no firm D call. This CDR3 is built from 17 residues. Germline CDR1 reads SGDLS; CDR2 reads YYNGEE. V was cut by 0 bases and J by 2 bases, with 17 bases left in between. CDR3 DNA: TGTGCCAGCAGCGTAGAAAATGGGCGCGAGTTTCAAGAGACCCAGTACTTC. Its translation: CASSVENGREFQETQYF.